This T cell receptor (beta chain) was sequenced in a study of control samples from healthy donors and cancer patients. The protocol was immunoSEQ multiplex PCR, while the TCRdb copy is restricted to in-frame clones and leaves out a portion. Among 80,000 or so clones listed, around 95% were seen once. This CDR3 region has 14 residues. V dropped 7 bases and J dropped 1 base, with 13 bases sitting between them. Germline values: CDR1 SGHRS, CDR2 YFSETQ. The sequence was collected from a woman aged 35 to 49 in good health. The chain recombines TRBV5-1 with TRBJ2-3; maybe TRBD2 (6 bases). The source material was blood. CDR3 residues: CASRLARRTDTQYF. The DNA for the CDR3 is TGCGCCAGCCGCCTAGCGCGCCGCACAGATACGCAGTATTTT.